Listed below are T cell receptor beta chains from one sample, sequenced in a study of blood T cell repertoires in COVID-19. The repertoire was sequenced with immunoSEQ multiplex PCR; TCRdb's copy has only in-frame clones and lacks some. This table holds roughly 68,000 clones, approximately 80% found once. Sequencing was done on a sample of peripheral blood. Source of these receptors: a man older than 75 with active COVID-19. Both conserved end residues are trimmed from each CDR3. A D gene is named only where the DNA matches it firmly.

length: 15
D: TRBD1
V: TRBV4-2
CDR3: ASSQSTGGSYNSPLH

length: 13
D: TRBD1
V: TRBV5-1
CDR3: ASSLTGQGVHEQY

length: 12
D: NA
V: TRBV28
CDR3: ASSLFPGTYEQY

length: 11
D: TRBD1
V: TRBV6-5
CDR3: ASSRDRWETQY

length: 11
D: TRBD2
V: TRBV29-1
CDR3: SASSGRFDEQF

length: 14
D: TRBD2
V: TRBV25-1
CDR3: ASSDVGGGSGYEQY

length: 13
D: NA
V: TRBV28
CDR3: ASSLWRQGSGELF

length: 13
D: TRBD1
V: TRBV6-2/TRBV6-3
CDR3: ASSYPQWTGYGYT

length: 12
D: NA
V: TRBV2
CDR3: ASSDSAGPYGYT

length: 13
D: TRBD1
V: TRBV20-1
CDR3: SASSMAGGLDGYT

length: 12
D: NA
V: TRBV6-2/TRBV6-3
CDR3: ASSYLGGGYEQY

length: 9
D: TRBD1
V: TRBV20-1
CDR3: SWTGQETQY

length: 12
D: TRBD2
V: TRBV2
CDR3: ASSLAELTYEQY

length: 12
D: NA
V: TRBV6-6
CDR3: ASSYSRDNSPLH